This is a list of T cell receptor beta chains from one sample in a study of T cell responses to AZD1222 COVID-19 vaccine. The data were produced by immunoSEQ multiplex PCR, yet TCRdb's version contains in-frame clones alone and is incomplete. The sample carries 95,000 to 150,000 clones, roughly 90% recorded once. The sequenced sample was peripheral blood, obtained on day 0 of AZD1222 vaccination. The source of these receptors is an adult in good health. CDR3s include the opening cysteine and the closing phenylalanine or tryptophan. The D gene is left open where the match is weak. Expanded clones get a size class; other rows say once, few or many, or leave the size out.

v_gene: TRBV5-6; d_gene: TRBD1; j_gene: TRBJ2-7; abundance: NA; CDR3aa: CASSTSRTGGFEQYF; CDR3nt: TGTGCCAGCAGTACTTCCAGGACAGGGGGCTTCGAGCAGTACTTC
v_gene: TRBV19; d_gene: TRBD2; j_gene: TRBJ2-1; abundance: NA; CDR3aa: CASSELAGDWNEQFF; CDR3nt: TGTGCCAGTAGCGAACTAGCGGGAGATTGGAATGAGCAGTTCTTC
v_gene: TRBV2; d_gene: NA; j_gene: TRBJ2-7; abundance: NA; CDR3aa: CASSGRGLVRQYF; CDR3nt: TGTGCCAGCAGTGGGCGGGGCCTCGTGAGGCAGTACTTC
v_gene: TRBV2; d_gene: NA; j_gene: TRBJ2-2; abundance: NA; CDR3aa: CASTLNTGELFF; CDR3nt: TGTGCCAGCACCCTAAACACCGGGGAGCTGTTTTTT
v_gene: TRBV24-1; d_gene: TRBD2; j_gene: TRBJ2-7; abundance: NA; CDR3aa: CATSDLTLTSGSSYEQYF; CDR3nt: TGTGCCACCAGTGATTTAACCCTGACTAGCGGGAGTTCCTACGAGCAGTACTTC
v_gene: TRBV10-2; d_gene: NA; j_gene: TRBJ1-1; abundance: NA; CDR3aa: CASSAWEGNTEAFF; CDR3nt: TGCGCCAGCAGTGCGTGGGAGGGGAACACTGAAGCTTTCTTT
v_gene: TRBV7-2; d_gene: NA; j_gene: TRBJ2-3; abundance: NA; CDR3aa: CASSLAQGLARTDTQYF; CDR3nt: TGTGCCAGCAGCTTAGCCCAAGGTTTAGCCCGCACAGATACGCAGTATTTT
v_gene: TRBV14; d_gene: NA; j_gene: TRBJ1-2; abundance: once; CDR3aa: CASSYGVTNYGYTF; CDR3nt: TGTGCCAGCAGCTATGGGGTGACGAACTATGGCTACACCTTC
v_gene: TRBV28; d_gene: NA; j_gene: TRBJ2-7; abundance: NA; CDR3aa: CASSPNAGSSYEQYF; CDR3nt: TGTGCCAGCAGTCCCAATGCGGGGTCCTCCTACGAGCAGTACTTC
v_gene: TRBV6-5; d_gene: TRBD1; j_gene: TRBJ1-3; abundance: NA; CDR3aa: CASVSGQGAGNTIYF; CDR3nt: TGTGCCAGCGTATCGGGACAGGGGGCTGGAAACACCATATATTTT